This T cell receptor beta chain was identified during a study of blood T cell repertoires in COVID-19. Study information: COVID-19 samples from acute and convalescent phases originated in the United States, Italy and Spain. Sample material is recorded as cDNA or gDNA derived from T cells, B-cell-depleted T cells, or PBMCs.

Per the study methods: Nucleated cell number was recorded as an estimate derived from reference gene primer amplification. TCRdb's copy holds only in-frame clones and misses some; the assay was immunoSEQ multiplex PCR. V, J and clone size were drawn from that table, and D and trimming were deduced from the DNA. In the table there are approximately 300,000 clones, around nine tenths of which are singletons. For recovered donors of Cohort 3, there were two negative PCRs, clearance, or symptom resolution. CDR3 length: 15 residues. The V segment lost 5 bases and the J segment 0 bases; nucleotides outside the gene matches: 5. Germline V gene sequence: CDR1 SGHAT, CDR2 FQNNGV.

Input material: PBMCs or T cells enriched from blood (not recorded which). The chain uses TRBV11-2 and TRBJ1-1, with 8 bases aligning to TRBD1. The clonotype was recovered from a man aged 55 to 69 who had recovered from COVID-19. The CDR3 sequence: CASSKLRGLNTEAFF. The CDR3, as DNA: TGTGCCAGCAGCAAACTCAGGGGGCTGAACACTGAAGCTTTCTTT.